These T cell receptor beta chains were read from a single sample in a study of OX40 agonist ivuxolimab in advanced cancers. Clones were sequenced by immunoSEQ multiplex PCR, and TCRdb holds only the in-frame ones, with some missing. The sample lists tens of thousands of clones; more than 90% were seen once. Sequencing was performed on CD4+ or CD8+ T cells sorted from blood, taken in a trial of the OX40 agonist ivuxolimab. All receptors derive from an adult with an advanced solid tumor such as melanoma, head and neck, liver or kidney cancer. The CDR3 runs from the conserved cysteine through the conserved F or W. Each record gives: J gene, V gene, clone size, CDR3 protein. Expanded clones are given a class, and other clones once, few, many or no size at all.

TRBJ2-7 | TRBV10-3 | - | CAIKVPALDEQYF
TRBJ1-4 | TRBV2 | - | CASSHLGGQGSNEKLFF
TRBJ2-7 | TRBV5-1 | - | CATSPSGQGVYEQYF
TRBJ1-4 | TRBV28 | once | CASSSPGSEKLFF
TRBJ1-1 | TRBV5-6 | - | CASSLVQGNTEAFF
TRBJ2-1 | TRBV11-2 | - | CASRGVAGVSYNEQFF
TRBJ1-5 | TRBV19 | - | CASSTPDRYSNQPQHF
TRBJ2-3 | TRBV5-1 | once | CASSSGLAGNTDTQYF
TRBJ2-5 | TRBV28 | - | CASSTLYRVTETQYF
TRBJ2-2 | TRBV9 | - | CASSRRSGSTGELFF
TRBJ2-2 | TRBV5-1 | - | CASSQLAGLNTGELFF
TRBJ2-5 | TRBV7-9 | - | CASSLAREQETQYF
TRBJ2-3 | TRBV5-4 | - | CASRKTGTGAPTDTQYF
TRBJ2-5 | TRBV5-1 | - | CASSLGGTPLGTQYF
TRBJ2-7 | TRBV29-1 | - | CSGGLAGTGEQYF
TRBJ2-1 | TRBV16 | - | CASSPTGEQFF
TRBJ2-1 | TRBV9 | - | CASSVVGQDYNEQFF
TRBJ1-5 | TRBV4-1 | - | CASSQVPGDSNQPQHF
TRBJ2-1 | TRBV6-1 | - | CASSEHRYNEQFF
TRBJ2-4 | TRBV11-2 | - | CASSFGSRHQYF
TRBJ2-2 | TRBV5-8 | - | CASSARTGGSLIGELFF
TRBJ1-4 | TRBV7-9 | - | CASRDRDEKLFF
TRBJ2-2 | TRBV19 | - | CASSSTAGVGTGELFF
TRBJ1-3 | TRBV5-5 | - | CASSPGRLSGNTIYF
TRBJ2-5 | TRBV5-1 | - | CASSWPAGGQGQETQYF
TRBJ1-1 | TRBV14 | - | CASSRQTYTEAFF
TRBJ2-7 | TRBV6-6 | once | CASKGQGAYEQYF
TRBJ2-3 | TRBV11-3 | once | CASSLVLAGMTDTQYF
TRBJ2-3 | TRBV4-2 | - | CASSPLAGQSTDTQYF
TRBJ2-1 | TRBV5-4 | - | CASSVDPAGNEQFF
TRBJ2-5 | TRBV23-1 | once | CASQLAGVRIGETQYF
TRBJ2-5 | TRBV2 | - | CASKDRGLLTETQYF
TRBJ2-7 | TRBV5-4 | - | CASSLGDVYEQYF
TRBJ2-3 | TRBV9 | - | CASSVADTRGKETQYF
TRBJ2-5 | TRBV14 | - | CASSQVIGTTQYF
TRBJ1-5 | TRBV6-6 | once | CASSYLSGVGNQPQHF
TRBJ2-3 | TRBV2 | - | CASSEQGAGADTQYF
TRBJ1-1 | TRBV5-1 | once | CASSSMGNTEAFF
TRBJ2-7 | TRBV19 | - | CASSIGGTYEQYF
TRBJ1-5 | TRBV5-5 | - | CASSGTANQPQHF
TRBJ2-3 | TRBV5-1 | - | CARSPAGVADTQYF
TRBJ2-5 | TRBV18 | once | CASSPIGPPETQYF
TRBJ2-3 | TRBV5-1 | - | CASSLGHVTDTQYF
TRBJ1-6 | TRBV6-4 | - | CASSVGTLNSPLHF
TRBJ2-7 | TRBV19 | - | CASSTLEGIRQYF
TRBJ1-2 | TRBV2 | - | CASSGQAPLYGYTF
TRBJ1-5 | TRBV19 | medium-sized | CASSVGRQPQHF
TRBJ1-1 | TRBV9 | - | CASSGGQRNTEAFF
TRBJ1-2 | TRBV28 | - | CASRAGHASNGYTF
TRBJ1-1 | TRBV15 | - | CATSRHLGKMNTEAFF
TRBJ2-1 | TRBV7-8 | - | CASSISHEQFF